These 27 T cell receptor beta chains originate from one sample sequenced in a study of blood T cell repertoires in COVID-19 (dated by TCRdb to 2019 to 2021). Receptors were amplified or captured by the immunoSEQ multiplex PCR assay. The source is immuneACCESS, and TCRdb retained only in-frame sequences with V and J called. Part of the clones is not carried over; for the studies checked, unresolved V genes explain less than half of this, and the remainder is unexplained. The sample includes some 50,000 clones, with more than 85% observed a single time. Roughly 8.8% of the sample is taken by the ten largest. The material sequenced was peripheral blood. The receptors shown here come from a woman aged 65 to 85 with active COVID-19.

The chain links TRBV21-1 to TRBJ2-1; TRBD1 is the table's D call and was not checked against the DNA. TRBV21-1 counts as a pseudogene. The CDR3 consists of 16 residues. DNA for the CDR3: TGTGCCAGCACCCAAAGAAATTCCACAAACTACAATGAGCAGTTCTTC. Translating gives CASTQRNSTNYNEQFF.

CDR3 amino acids: CSASGVAGGPSTDTQYF. The CDR3 DNA sequence: TGCAGTGCTAGTGGGGTAGCGGGAGGGCCCAGCACAGATACGCAGTATTTT. The V gene is TRBV20-1, the J gene TRBJ2-3; the match to TRBD2 covers 11 bases. Germline V gives CDR1 DFQATT, CDR2 SNEGSKA (reference sequence). V gave up 3 bases and J gave up 0 bases; unmatched junction bases: 8. The CDR3 loop spans 17 amino acids.

J is TRBJ2-6 and V is TRBV28; TRBD1 is a possible D gene (5 bases). Trimming left V 5 bases short and J 4 bases short, with 15 bases between. This CDR3 has 16 amino acids. Germline V gene lookup returns CDR1 MDHEN and CDR2 SYDVKM. As DNA, the CDR3 is TGTGCCAGCAGTCCCTCAGGGTCCCTCGGGGCCAACGTCCTGACTTTC. As protein: CASSPSGSLGANVLTF.

In this sample, this clone turned up once. The gene calls are TRBV2 and TRBJ2-1, with a weak D call TRBD2 (6 bases). Trimming shortened V by 6 bases and J by 1 base, and 7 bases separated the two germline ends. The CDR3 totals 13 residues. In germline, CDR1 is SNHLY, CDR2 FYNNEI. CDR3 nucleotide sequence: TGTGCCAGCAGCCTAGCGTCCTACAATGAGCAGTTCTTC. This gives the protein CASSLASYNEQFF.

V usage is TRBV15 and J usage is TRBJ1-2; tentatively, D is TRBD1 (5 bases). Germline V gene sequence: CDR1 LNHNV, CDR2 YYDKDF (reference sequence). Trimming removed 0 bases at V and 1 base at J, with 12 bases between. The CDR3 covers 16 residues. CDR3 sequence reads: CATSREPGGINYGYTF. The CDR3 nucleotides are TGTGCCACCAGCAGAGAACCGGGGGGGATTAACTATGGCTACACCTTC.

The chain links TRBV7-8 to TRBJ2-7; 8 bases map to TRBD2. V lost 7 bases, J lost 2 bases, and 7 bases stayed unmatched. The germline gives CDR1 SGHVS, CDR2 FQNEAQ. This CDR3 contains 14 residues. CDR3 in DNA: TGTGCCAGCACGATAGCGGGAAAAGCCTACGAGCAGTACTTC. Its translation is CASTIAGKAYEQYF.

The chain couples TRBV3-1 (or the pseudogene TRBV3-2) to TRBJ2-1; 16 bases align to TRBD2. This CDR3 has 16 amino acids. V was clipped by 3 bases and J by 7 bases; unmatched bases: 3. From germline, CDR1 is LGHDT and CDR2 YNNKEL (reference sequence). The CDR3 loop reads CASSQGLAGGGNEQFF. CDR3 nucleotides: TGTGCCAGCAGCCAGGGACTAGCGGGAGGGGGGAATGAGCAGTTCTTC.

The chain carries TRBV19 and TRBJ1-1, with TRBD1 matching over 8 bases. CDR1 and CDR2 from the germline V gene are LNHDA and SQIVND (reference sequence). V lost 4 bases to trimming and J lost 8 bases; unmatched junction nucleotides: 6. The CDR3 is made up of 13 amino acids. CDR3 loop: CASSNQGAAEAFF. As DNA, the CDR3 is TGTGCCAGTAGTAATCAGGGGGCTGCGGAAGCTTTCTTT. Full variable domain (missing parts from reference TRBV19 and TRBJ1-1): DGGITQSPKYLFRKEGQNVTLSCEQNLNHDAMYWYRQDPGQGLRLIYYSQIVNDFQKGDIAEGYSVSREKKESFPLTVTSAQKNPTAFYLCASSNQGAAEAFFGQGTRLTVV.

Written as DNA, the CDR3 is TGTGCCAGCCAAGGACTAGCGGGCCGCACCGGGGAGCTGTTTTTT. Its protein product is CASQGLAGRTGELFF. The V and J genes are TRBV27 and TRBJ2-2; 11 bases are a match to TRBD2. Germline CDR1 is MNHEY and CDR2 is SMNVEV (reference sequence). This CDR3 has 15 amino acids. V was clipped by 8 bases and J by 4 bases; unmatched bases: 6.

This chain links TRBV6-6 with TRBJ1-2; D remains unclear. Trimming pared 7 bases from V and 2 bases from J, leaving 17 bases between. This CDR3 region has 15 residues. Germline lookup yields CDR1 MNHNY and CDR2 SVGAGI (reference sequence). CDR3 sequence (DNA): TGTGCCAGCACCTATGGTCTCCTAGGCAACTATGGCTACACCTTC. This sequence encodes CASTYGLLGNYGYTF.

The chain uses TRBV28 and TRBJ2-3; TRBD1 aligns across 9 bases. Germline CDR1 and CDR2: MDHEN and SYDVKM. V shed 5 bases, J shed 4 bases, and the junction held 13 bases outside the gene matches. This CDR3 region has 17 residues. CDR3: CASSLATGTGIPDTQYF. The CDR3 bases are TGTGCCAGCAGTCTGGCAACCGGGACAGGGATTCCAGATACGCAGTATTTT.

This clone turned up a few times. The chain has TRBV4-1 and TRBJ2-1, with TRBD2 matching over 12 bases. Germline loops: CDR1 MGHRA, CDR2 YSYEKL. CDR3 size: 18 residues. After removal of 0 bases from V and 8 bases from J, the junction contained 11 bases not matched to a gene. The CDR3 region has the DNA TGCGCCAGCAGCCAAGATCGGGTGGCTAGCGGGAGGGGGGATGAGCAGTTCTTC. This sequence encodes CASSQDRVASGRGDEQFF.

J is TRBJ1-2 and V is TRBV27; 8 bases are shared with TRBD1. Germline CDR1 reads MNHEY; CDR2 reads SMNVEV (reference sequence). J gave up 2 bases and V 8 bases, and 10 bases lay outside the gene matches. The CDR3 extends over 15 amino acids. CDR3 coding DNA: TGTGCCAGCGCCCTAGACAGGGGTTGGAACTATGGCTACACCTTC. It encodes CASALDRGWNYGYTF.

The chain is built from TRBV7-8 and TRBJ2-3; D unresolved. Germline assignment: CDR1 SGHVS and CDR2 FQNEAQ. The CDR3 runs 14 residues. Trimming left V 4 bases short and J 1 base short, with 9 bases between. Here the CDR3 DNA reads TGTGCCAGCAGCTCCACCCAGGGCACAGATACGCAGTATTTT. It encodes CASSSTQGTDTQYF.

The count of this clone is one. V usage is TRBV19 and J usage is TRBJ2-7; the D gene is possibly TRBD1 (5 bases). Germline lookup yields CDR1 LNHDA and CDR2 SQIVND (reference sequence). The CDR3 contains 13 residues. Trimming took 3 bases from V and 4 from J, leaving 10 bases between them. CDR3 bases: TGTGCCAGTAGTATCCCAGGGAAATACGAGCAGTACTTC. This sequence encodes CASSIPGKYEQYF.

The V call is TRBV19, the J call TRBJ2-7, with D perhaps TRBD2 (5 bases). V dropped 4 bases and J dropped 5 bases, with 12 bases sitting between them. Germline loops: CDR1 LNHDA, CDR2 SQIVND (reference sequence). There are 13 residues in the CDR3. The CDR3 coding sequence is TGTGCCAGTAGTACCGGACTTGAACACGAGCAGTACTTC. Its translation is CASSTGLEHEQYF.

The chain employs TRBV19 and TRBJ1-1; TRBD1 matches at 10 bases. Trimming took 6 bases from V and 4 from J; bases not matched to a gene: 2. The CDR3 runs to 13 residues. Per the germline V gene, CDR1 is LNHDA and CDR2 is SQIVND (reference sequence). The CDR3 DNA follows: TGTGCCAGTAGACGGACAGGGGGCACTGAAGCTTTCTTT. This gives the protein CASRRTGGTEAFF. The full variable domain, rest sourced from reference TRBV19 and TRBJ1-1, is DGGITQSPKYLFRKEGQNVTLSCEQNLNHDAMYWYRQDPGQGLRLIYYSQIVNDFQKGDIAEGYSVSREKKESFPLTVTSAQKNPTAFYLCASRRTGGTEAFFGQGTRLTVV.

This clone showed up just a few times. The chain carries TRBV4-1 and TRBJ1-3; no definite D call. V lost 2 bases and J lost 1, with 6 bases in between. Per germline, CDR1 MGHRA and CDR2 YSYEKL. CDR3 length equals 14 residues. CDR3 DNA: TGCGCCAGCAGCCAACAGATATCTGGAAACACCATATATTTT. This translates into CASSQQISGNTIYF.

The rearrangement joins TRBV19 to TRBJ2-7, with 10 bases identical to TRBD1. The germline V gene encodes CDR1 LNHDA and CDR2 SQIVND (reference sequence). Unmatched junction bases numbered 8, after V lost 9 bases and J lost 3 bases. The CDR3 totals 14 residues. CDR3 in amino acids: CAREFGQGDYEQYF. The CDR3 DNA follows: TGTGCCAGAGAATTCGGACAGGGGGACTACGAGCAGTACTTC.

The gene calls are TRBV2 and TRBJ1-3; no clear D gene. The CDR3 is 15 amino acids. Per the germline V gene, CDR1 is SNHLY and CDR2 is FYNNEI. Trimming pared 6 bases from V and 2 bases from J, leaving 14 bases between. In nucleotides, the CDR3 is TGTGCCAGCAGGGAGAGGGTCACCACTGGAAACACCATATATTTT. This encodes CASRERVTTGNTIYF. Variable domain in full (rest from reference TRBV2 and TRBJ1-3): EPEVTQTPSHQVTQMGQEVILRCVPISNHLYFYWYRQILGQKVEFLVSFYNNEISEKSEIFDDQFSVERPDGSNFTLKIRSTKLEDSAMYFCASRERVTTGNTIYFGEGSWLTVV.

The rearrangement joins TRBV6-2 or TRBV6-3 to TRBJ1-2, with TRBD1 as a possible D gene (6 bases). The germline gives CDR1 MNHEY, CDR2 SVGEGT. The CDR3 is 14 amino acids. Trimming took 4 bases from V and 2 from J, leaving 11 bases between them. DNA of the CDR3: TGTGCCAGCAGTTTCTACCAGGGGAACTATGGCTACACCTTC. Translation gives CASSFYQGNYGYTF.

The chain carries TRBV7-3 and TRBJ2-2; D possibly corresponds to TRBD2 (6 bases). V was cut by 5 bases and J by 3 bases, with 10 bases left in between. The CDR3 has 14 amino acids. Per germline, CDR1 SGHTA and CDR2 FQGTGA. CDR3 bases: TGTGCCAGCAGCAGGGGACTGTACACCGGGGAGCTGTTTTTT. Its translation is CASSRGLYTGELFF.

The V call is TRBV5-4, the J call TRBJ2-3; D is possibly TRBD2 (6 bases). This CDR3 is built from 18 residues. The germline V gene encodes CDR1 SGHNT and CDR2 YYREEE (reference sequence). Trimming removed 2 bases from V and 0 bases from J, with 19 bases in between. For the CDR3, the DNA is TGTGCCAGCAGCTTCCCCACCCTAGCGAGGACTAGCACAGATACGCAGTATTTT. Its protein product is CASSFPTLARTSTDTQYF. The complete variable domain, with remaining parts taken from reference TRBV5-4 and TRBJ2-3, reads ETGVTQSPTHLIKTRGQQVTLRCSSQSGHNTVSWYQQALGQGPQFIFQYYREEENGRGNFPPRFSGLQFPNYSSELNVNALELDDSALYLCASSFPTLARTSTDTQYFGPGTRLTVL.

The V and J genes are TRBV15 and TRBJ2-1; D remains unclear. The CDR3 has 13 amino acids. V lost 3 bases and J 0 bases, leaving 3 bases between the germline ends. The germline gives CDR1 LNHNV, CDR2 YYDKDF (reference sequence). CDR3 sequence (DNA): TGTGCCACCAGCAGTCACTCCTACAATGAGCAGTTCTTC. It codes for CATSSHSYNEQFF.

The chain joins TRBV5-1 to TRBJ2-2, with 10 bases fitting TRBD1. The junction had 14 bases not matched to a gene; V was cut back by 0 bases and J by 6 bases. CDR1 and CDR2 from the germline V gene are SGHRS and YFSETQ. There are 19 residues in the CDR3. The chain's CDR3 is CASSLETGGSSPLAGELFF. CDR3 in DNA: TGCGCCAGCAGCTTGGAGACAGGGGGCTCTAGTCCCTTGGCCGGGGAGCTGTTTTTT.

V and J are TRBV6-5 and TRBJ1-3; 7 bases line up with TRBD1. CDR1 and CDR2 from the germline V gene are MNHEY and SVGAGI. J lost 0 bases, V lost 7 bases, and 6 bases had no gene match. The CDR3 runs to 15 residues. DNA of the CDR3: TGTGCCAGCACCCTAACAGGGGTCTCTGGAAACACCATATATTTT. As protein: CASTLTGVSGNTIYF.

The genes are TRBV19 and TRBJ1-5; 8 bases fit TRBD1. The CDR3 consists of 16 residues. The ends lost 6 bases at V and 2 bases at J; junction bases unmatched: 9. Germline V gene sequence: CDR1 LNHDA, CDR2 SQIVND (reference sequence). As DNA, the CDR3 is TGTGCCAGTAGGAAGGAACAGGGGGGGGGCAATCAGCCCCAGCATTTT. The encoded protein is CASRKEQGGGNQPQHF.